This T cell receptor beta chain originates from a study of regulatory T cells in long-lasting Graves disease. Libraries of TCR beta came from iRepertoire HTBI primers plus Arm-PCR of CDR3 regions. Original data processing: In the combined samples, around 60 TRBV and more than 11 TRBJ segments were identified. TCRdb redid the calling of the multiplex PCR reads with MiXCR, one entry per CDR3 protein. In this record, the V and J calls reflect TCRdb's handling and not the investigators' own analysis. The sample shows a few hundred thousand distinct CDR3 sequences, about 25% of them seen only once. The germline V gene has CDR1 DFQATT and CDR2 SNEGSKA (reference sequence). The V end lost 0 bases, the J end lost 4 bases, and 12 bases lay between the germline ends. The CDR3 spans 15 residues. This clonotype has only a few counts. The antigen is undetermined. The study, taken as a whole, reports: Persistent cases of Graves' showed reduced TCR diversity relative to newly diagnosed patients. Patients with persistent disease showed a bias toward TRBV28, TRBJ1-2 and TRBJ2-5.

Time point specified: persistent/refractory GD, antithyroid drugs over 5 years with positive TRAb. With RNA extracted from PBMCs as input, the TCR library was made. It was American Thyroid Association guidelines that determined Graves' disease diagnosis. The J gene is TRBJ2-2, the V gene TRBV20-1; D may be TRBD1 or TRBD2 (5 bases each). This clonotype was obtained from a female donor with Graves disease. The sequences come from peripheral blood mononuclear cells (PBMCs), collected when the disease was refractory, from a patient treated with antithyroid drugs. CDR3 sequence: CSARDGRGATGELFF. CDR3 DNA sequence: TGCAGTGCTAGAGATGGGCGAGGGGCCACCGGGGAGCTGTTTTTT.